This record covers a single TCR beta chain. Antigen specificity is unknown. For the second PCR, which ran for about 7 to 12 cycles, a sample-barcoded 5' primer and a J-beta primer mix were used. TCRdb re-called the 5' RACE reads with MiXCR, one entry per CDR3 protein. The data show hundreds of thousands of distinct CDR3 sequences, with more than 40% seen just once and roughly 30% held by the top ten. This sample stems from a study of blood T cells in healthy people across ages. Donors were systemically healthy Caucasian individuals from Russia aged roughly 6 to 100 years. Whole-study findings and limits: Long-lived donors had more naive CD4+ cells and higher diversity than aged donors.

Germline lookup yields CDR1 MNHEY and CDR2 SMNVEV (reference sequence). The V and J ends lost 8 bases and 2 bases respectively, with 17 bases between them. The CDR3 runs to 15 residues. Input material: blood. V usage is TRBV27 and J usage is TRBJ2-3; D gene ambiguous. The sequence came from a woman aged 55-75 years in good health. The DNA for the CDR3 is TGTGCCAGCCGTAGTTACTACAATCCCACAGATACGCAGTATTTT. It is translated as CASRSYYNPTDTQYF.